This T cell receptor (beta chain) was documented in a study of immune characterization of retroperitoneal liposarcoma. CDR1 is MNHGY, CDR2 SAAAGT, per germline. This CDR3 contains 15 residues. V gave up 7 bases and J gave up 11 bases; unmatched junction bases: 12. Using its own MiXCR run on the PCR reads, TCRdb lists one record per CDR3 protein. The data show 10,000 or so distinct CDR3 sequences, 28% seen once. Sequencing was done on a sample of tumor tissue. This TCR came from a male donor with retroperitoneal liposarcoma. The V and J genes are TRBV6-8 and TRBJ2-5, with 14 positions matching TRBD2. CDR3 nucleotides: TGTGCCAGCACCCCCGGGACTAGCGGGAGACATGAGCAGTACTTC. Protein: CASTPGTSGRHEQYF.